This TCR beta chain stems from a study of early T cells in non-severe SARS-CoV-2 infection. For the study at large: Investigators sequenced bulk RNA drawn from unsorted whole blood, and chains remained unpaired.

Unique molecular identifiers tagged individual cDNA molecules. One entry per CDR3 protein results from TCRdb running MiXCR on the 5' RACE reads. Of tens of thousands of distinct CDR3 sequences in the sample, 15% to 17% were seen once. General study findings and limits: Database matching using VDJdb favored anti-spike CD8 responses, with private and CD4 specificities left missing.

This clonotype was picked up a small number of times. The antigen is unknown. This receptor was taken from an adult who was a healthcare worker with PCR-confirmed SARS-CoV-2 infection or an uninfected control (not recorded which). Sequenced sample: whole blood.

Written as DNA, the CDR3 is TGTGCCAGCACTCCAGGGCCGGCCACAGATACGCAGTATTTT. Protein product: CASTPGPATDTQYF. The chain links TRBV9 to TRBJ2-3, with TRBD1 as a possible D gene (5 bases). V lost 6 bases and J lost 2, with 13 bases in between. CDR1 and CDR2 (germline): SGDLS, YYNGEE. CDR3 length: 14 residues.